A single sample gave rise to the 17 T cell receptor beta chains below, sequenced in a study of OX40 agonist ivuxolimab in advanced cancers. Repertoires were generated with immunoSEQ multiplex PCR, while TCRdb's copy carries only in-frame clones and drops some. Among roughly 53,000 clones listed, roughly 80% were seen once. Sequencing used CD4+ or CD8+ T cells sorted from blood, obtained in a trial of the OX40 agonist ivuxolimab. The receptor source for this set is an adult with an advanced solid tumor such as melanoma, head and neck, liver or kidney cancer.

This chain uses TRBV15 with TRBJ2-5; D may be TRBD2 (6 bases). CDR1 and CDR2 from the germline V gene are LNHNV and YYDKDF (reference sequence). V shed 1 base and J shed 5 bases, with 17 bases lying between them. The CDR3 spans 16 residues. CDR3 in amino acids: CATSRGSQLAWETQYF. CDR3 nucleotides: TGTGCCACCAGCAGAGGGTCGCAACTAGCTTGGGAGACCCAGTACTTC. The whole variable domain, filled in from reference TRBV15 and TRBJ2-5, reads DAMVIQNPRYQVTQFGKPVTLSCSQTLNHNVMYWYQQKSSQAPKLLFHYYDKDFNNEADTPDNFQSRRPNTSFCFLDIRSPGLGDTAMYLCATSRGSQLAWETQYFGPGTRLLVL.

The gene calls are TRBV11-3 and TRBJ2-2; D remains unclear. The CDR3 is 11 amino acids. Germline-derived CDR1 and CDR2 are SGHNT and YENEEA. V was trimmed by 5 bases and J by 9 bases, leaving 7 bases between them. For the CDR3, the DNA is TGTGCCAGCAGCCTCCGGCGGGAGCTGTTTTTT. Its protein is CASSLRRELFF.

This rearrangement joins TRBV10-3 to TRBJ1-1; no clear D gene. CDR3 length: 15 amino acids. Germline CDR1 and CDR2: ENHRY and SYGVKD. The V and J ends lost 0 bases and 4 bases respectively, with 12 bases between them. The CDR3, as DNA: TGTGCCATCAGTGAGTCACGCAAGGAGAGCACTGAAGCTTTCTTT. The encoded protein is CAISESRKESTEAFF.

The chain carries TRBV5-1 and TRBJ1-4, with D possibly TRBD1 on 5 matching bases. Trimming removed 4 bases at V and 5 bases at J, with 15 bases between. The CDR3 covers 15 residues. Germline CDR1 and CDR2: SGHRS and YFSETQ. This CDR3 is CASSTGGWENEKLFF. The CDR3 region has the DNA TGCGCCAGCAGCACAGGAGGGTGGGAGAATGAAAAACTGTTTTTT.

The chain is built from TRBV18 and TRBJ1-1, with 7 bases lining up with TRBD1. This CDR3 is 15 amino acids long. The V segment lost 1 base and the J segment 5 bases; nucleotides outside the gene matches: 7. CDR1 is KGHSH and CDR2 is LQKENI in the germline V gene. CDR3 sequence reads: CASSPRGRGQTEAFF. Here the CDR3 DNA reads TGTGCCAGCTCACCACGGGGGAGGGGGCAAACTGAAGCTTTCTTT.

This rearrangement joins TRBV21-1 to TRBJ1-2; TRBD1, the table's D call, lacks a check against the DNA. TRBV21-1 represents a pseudogene. The CDR3 sequence is 14 residues long. This CDR3 reads CASSGRRDPYGYTF. In DNA form, the CDR3 reads TGTGCCAGCAGCGGTCGCAGGGATCCCTATGGCTACACCTTC.

This rearrangement joins TRBV5-1 to TRBJ1-4; 11 bases are shared with TRBD1. The CDR3 runs to 15 residues. Germline loops: CDR1 SGHRS, CDR2 YFSETQ. V lost 0 bases and J lost 7; bases outside the gene matches: 2. Here the CDR3 reads CASSLEGQGVEKLFF. The CDR3 DNA sequence: TGCGCCAGCAGCTTGGAGGGACAGGGGGTTGAAAAACTGTTTTTT.

The chain combines TRBV7-2 with TRBJ1-1, with D perhaps matching TRBD1 (5 bases). Germline values: CDR1 SGHTA, CDR2 FQGNSA. V was pared by 1 base and J by 4 bases, with 13 bases between. CDR3 length equals 15 residues. CDR3 sequence: CASSLEAVGGTEAFF. CDR3 DNA: TGTGCCAGCAGCTTAGAGGCGGTCGGGGGCACTGAAGCTTTCTTT.

The rearrangement links TRBV19 to TRBJ1-1; D might be TRBD1 (5 bases). The CDR3 spans 15 residues. V shed 6 bases and J shed 0 bases, with 14 bases lying between them. CDR1 and CDR2 (germline): LNHDA, SQIVND (reference sequence). In nucleotides, the CDR3 is TGTGCCAGTAGCGATTGGGGCCGGATGAACACTGAAGCTTTCTTT. Its protein product is CASSDWGRMNTEAFF.

J is TRBJ2-3 and V is TRBV25-1; D ambiguous. The germline CDR1 and CDR2 sequences are MGHDK and SYGVNS. Between the trimmed V and J ends, which lost 1 base and 1 base, there was a span of 3 bases. CDR3 size: 13 residues. The CDR3 is CASSEFGTDTQYF. The DNA for the CDR3 is TGTGCCAGCAGTGAATTCGGCACAGATACGCAGTATTTT. Together with reference TRBV25-1 and TRBJ2-3, the CDR3 gives the full variable domain: EADIYQTPRYLVIGTGKKITLECSQTMGHDKMYWYQQDPGMELHLIHYSYGVNSTEKGDLSSESTVSRIRTEHFPLTLESARPSHTSQYLCASSEFGTDTQYFGPGTRLTVL.

The chain's CDR3 is CASSFQVGGPGNIQYF. CDR3 DNA: TGTGCCAGCAGCTTTCAGGTGGGGGGGCCGGGGAACATTCAGTACTTC. The chain carries TRBV11-3 and TRBJ2-4, with D perhaps TRBD2 (7 bases). Trimming shortened V by 3 bases and J by 7 bases, and 19 bases separated the two germline ends. This CDR3 region has 16 residues. In germline, CDR1 is SGHNT, CDR2 YENEEA.

The V call is TRBV2, the J call TRBJ2-7; unclear D gene. CDR3 size: 15 residues. V lost 0 bases and J 1 base, leaving 10 bases between the germline ends. Germline loops: CDR1 SNHLY, CDR2 FYNNEI. Here the CDR3 DNA reads TGTGCCAGCAGTGAAGCAACAGCAAGGTCCTACGAGCAGTACTTC. Translated: CASSEATARSYEQYF.

V is TRBV5-1 and J is TRBJ2-1; weak D call: TRBD1 (5 bases). The V gene's germline CDR1 is SGHRS and CDR2 YFSETQ. The CDR3 has 14 amino acids. The V end was cut by 0 bases, the J end by 6 bases, with 10 bases between. CDR3 sequence: CASSLAGWGNEQFF. The CDR3 DNA sequence: TGCGCCAGCAGCTTGGCAGGGTGGGGCAATGAGCAGTTCTTC.

The V and J genes are TRBV7-2 and TRBJ2-5; 12 nucleotides agree with TRBD2. V trimming: 8 bases; J trimming: 5 bases; junction bases outside the gene matches: 12. Germline values: CDR1 SGHTA, CDR2 FQGNSA. CDR3 length equals 16 residues. The CDR3: CASSPSGGADWETQYF. The CDR3 bases are TGTGCCAGCTCACCTAGCGGGGGGGCCGACTGGGAGACCCAGTACTTC.

This clone was observed once. The chain employs TRBV10-3 and TRBJ1-4; possible D gene TRBD1, 5 bases. CDR1 is ENHRY, CDR2 SYGVKD, per germline. V lost 0 bases, J lost 6 bases, and 14 bases lay in between. The CDR3 extends over 16 amino acids. CDR3 nucleotide sequence: TGTGCCATCAGTGAGTCTTTTGGAAAAGGGGATGAAAAACTGTTTTTT. Amino acid sequence: CAISESFGKGDEKLFF.

This sequence joins TRBV27 and TRBJ2-7; 8 bases fit TRBD2. Germline V gives CDR1 MNHEY, CDR2 SMNVEV (reference sequence). The V segment lost 5 bases and the J segment 6 bases; nucleotides outside the gene matches: 12. This CDR3 has 15 amino acids. The DNA of the CDR3 is TGTGCCAGCAGTCCCCGCCCAGCGGGAGTTTTCGAGCAGTACTTC. The encoded protein is CASSPRPAGVFEQYF.

This chain connects TRBV30 to TRBJ2-5; a possible D gene is TRBD1 (6 bases). V dropped 7 bases and J dropped 5 bases, with 23 bases sitting between them. The CDR3 has 15 residues. The germline gives CDR1 GTSNPN, CDR2 SVGIG (reference sequence). DNA for the CDR3: TGTGCCTCTATCCTTTTTACCGGGACACCGGAGACCCAGTACTTC. Its translation is CASILFTGTPETQYF.